This T cell receptor (beta chain) was found in a study of shared clonotypes between healthy human individuals. Background on the study: For every donor, three CD4 naive, three CD4 memory, two CD8 naive and one CD8 memory plates were used. Points from the study as a whole: The naive CD4 repertoires of a few donors were compared, and about 5% of clonotypes were shared.

Comment on this clone: Its antigen is not identified.

Profiled with immunoSEQ multiplex PCR; TCRdb holds only in-frame clones, not every one. The sample records millions of clones, roughly 95% being singletons. V lost 4 bases and J lost 5, with 12 bases in between. Germline values: CDR1 SGHNT, CDR2 YYREEE (reference sequence). This CDR3 contains 13 residues. The receptor was isolated from a man younger than 35 in good health. Sequenced input: naive CD4+ T cells sorted from blood. Described subset: CD45RA+ positively selected. The rearrangement uses TRBV5-4 and TRBJ2-5; D is ambiguous. The DNA of the CDR3 is TGTGCCAGCAGCCCCGCTCTGAGGGAGACCCAGTACTTC. Translating it yields CASSPALRETQYF.